Shown below are 18 T cell receptor beta chains from a single sample sequenced in a study of blood T cells in healthy people across ages. The authors ran a second PCR of about 6 to 11 cycles using a sample-barcoded 5' primer and a J-beta primer mix. Using its own MiXCR run on the 5' RACE reads, TCRdb lists one record per CDR3 protein. The table includes approximately 820,000 distinct CDR3 sequences, under 55% detected once. What was sequenced was blood. These receptors originate from a man aged 60 to 69 in good health.

This chain links TRBV7-2 with TRBJ1-4, with 7 bases matching TRBD1. Unmatched junction bases numbered 9, after V lost 5 bases and J lost 3 bases. Germline V CDR1 and CDR2: SGHTA, FQGNSA. The CDR3 covers 16 residues. The CDR3 loop is CASSITGAGANEKLFF. CDR3 DNA: TGTGCCAGCAGCATAACAGGGGCTGGGGCTAATGAAAAACTGTTTTTT.

The chain links TRBV7-2 to TRBJ2-7; D ambiguous. The CDR3 is 12 residues long. Trimming shortened V by 3 bases and J by 4 bases, and 7 bases separated the two germline ends. Germline V lookup: CDR1 SGHTA, CDR2 FQGNSA. The DNA of the CDR3 is TGTGCCAGCAGCTTTGAGAATTACGAGCAGTACTTC. Translated: CASSFENYEQYF.

The CDR3 here is CSVEMTGGRQTQYF. The CDR3 DNA follows: TGCAGCGTTGAGATGACAGGGGGCCGGCAGACCCAGTACTTC. V and J are TRBV29-1 and TRBJ2-7, with 10 bases matching TRBD1. The J call may be mistaken, given a closer DNA end match to TRBJ2-5. Germline loops: CDR1 SQVTM, CDR2 ANQGSEA. The CDR3 extends over 14 amino acids.

The chain combines TRBV2 with TRBJ1-4; 8 bases are shared with TRBD1. Germline assignment: CDR1 SNHLY and CDR2 FYNNEI. Trimming at V came to 4 bases and at J to 6 bases, leaving 7 bases not matched to a gene. This CDR3 is 15 amino acids long. CDR3 sequence: CASSGPGQADEKLFF. The DNA of the CDR3 is TGTGCCAGCAGTGGTCCGGGACAGGCGGATGAAAAACTGTTTTTT.

V usage is TRBV12-3 or TRBV12-4 and J usage is TRBJ2-3; TRBD2 is a possible D gene (6 bases). Trimming took 6 bases from V and 4 from J, leaving 23 bases between them. The CDR3 totals 17 residues. The CDR3 here is CASSYKPGLRSADTQYF. Written as DNA, the CDR3 is TGTGCCAGCAGCTATAAACCGGGACTCAGATCCGCAGATACGCAGTATTTT.

Details on this clonotype: Possible read error: a much larger clone is one base away. The chain combines TRBV7-2 with TRBJ2-6; 9 bases fit TRBD1. This CDR3 contains 16 residues. From germline, CDR1 is SGHTA and CDR2 FQGNSA. CDR3 sequence: CANSSYRGPGANVLTF. The CDR3 DNA is TGTGCCAACAGCTCCTACAGGGGGCCTGGGGCCAACGTCCTGACTTTC.

This chain uses TRBV5-1 with TRBJ2-7; D is possibly TRBD2 (5 bases). The CDR3 contains 14 residues. V was pared by 4 bases and J by 0 bases, with 11 bases between. The V gene's germline CDR1 is SGHRS and CDR2 YFSETQ. DNA of the CDR3: TGCGCCAGCAGCCCAGGAGGATACTCCTACGAGCAGTACTTC. Translating gives CASSPGGYSYEQYF.

The V call is TRBV20-1, the J call TRBJ2-5, with D possibly matching TRBD2 (7 bases). Germline CDR1 and CDR2: DFQATT and SNEGSKA (reference sequence). The CDR3 is made up of 15 amino acids. The V end lost 5 bases, the J end lost 1 base, and 17 bases lay between the germline ends. This chain's CDR3 is CSAGGGGTFQETQYF. The CDR3 bases are TGCAGTGCTGGGGGGGGCGGGACATTCCAAGAGACCCAGTACTTC.

The J gene is TRBJ2-1, the V gene TRBV11-3, with D tentatively TRBD1 or TRBD2 (6 bases each). V was clipped by 5 bases and J by 3 bases, with 23 bases between them. The CDR3 length is 18 residues. The V gene's germline CDR1 is SGHNT and CDR2 YENEEA. Here the CDR3 reads CASSHRSGSGAYYNEQFF. The CDR3 nucleotides are TGTGCCAGCAGCCACCGCTCAGGGTCGGGGGCTTACTACAATGAGCAGTTCTTC.

This clonotype was detected a few times. This chain uses TRBV7-8 with TRBJ1-1; 8 nucleotides line up with TRBD1. CDR1 is SGHVS, CDR2 FQNEAQ, per germline. V shed 5 bases and J 3 bases; nucleotides not matched to a gene: 5. There are 14 residues in the CDR3. CDR3 in amino acids: CASSPRQGYTEAFF. CDR3 DNA: TGTGCCAGCAGCCCCCGACAGGGGTACACTGAAGCTTTCTTT. Full variable domain (remainder filled in from reference TRBV7-8 and TRBJ1-1): GAGVSQSPRYKVAKRGQDVALRCDPISGHVSLFWYQQALGQGPEFLTYFQNEAQLDKSGLPSDRFFAERPEGSVSTLKIQRTQQEDSAVYLCASSPRQGYTEAFFGQGTRLTVV.

The rearrangement joins TRBV7-3 to TRBJ1-2, with no clear D. The CDR3 is made up of 12 amino acids. Germline lookup yields CDR1 SGHTA and CDR2 FQGTGA. V lost 4 bases, J lost 4 bases, and 7 bases lay in between. The CDR3 coding sequence is TGTGCCAGCAGCTACAAAGGCTATGGCTACACCTTC. It is translated as CASSYKGYGYTF. Filled out from reference TRBV7-3 and TRBJ1-2, the complete variable domain reads GAGVSQTPSNKVTEKGKYVELRCDPISGHTALYWYRQSLGQGPEFLIYFQGTGAADDSGLPNDRFFAVRPEGSVSTLKIQRTERGDSAVYLCASSYKGYGYTFGSGTRLTVV.

J is TRBJ1-4 and V is TRBV20-1; 9 nucleotides line up with TRBD1. Trimming at V came to 3 bases and at J to 14 bases, leaving 10 bases not matched to a gene. Germline-derived CDR1 and CDR2 are DFQATT and SNEGSKA (reference sequence). The CDR3 covers 13 residues. The CDR3: CSARGQGLFGLFF. In DNA form, the CDR3 reads TGCAGTGCTAGGGGACAGGGACTTTTCGGCCTGTTTTTT.

The CDR3 sequence: CASSEWGETSGGAPDTQYF. The CDR3 DNA reads TGTGCCAGCAGTGAATGGGGGGAAACTAGCGGGGGGGCACCAGATACGCAGTATTTT. The chain combines TRBV2 with TRBJ2-3; 13 nucleotides align to TRBD2. The CDR3 contains 19 residues. Germline CDR1 reads SNHLY; CDR2 reads FYNNEI. The V and J ends lost 2 bases and 4 bases, in that order; junction bases with no gene match: 12.

V usage is TRBV11-2 and J usage is TRBJ2-3; 8 nucleotides agree with TRBD2. From germline, CDR1 is SGHAT and CDR2 FQNNGV. V was pared by 2 bases and J by 6 bases, with 7 bases of the junction left unmatched. This CDR3 contains 15 residues. In nucleotides, the CDR3 is TGTGCCAGCAGCTTACCTGAGCGGGGGATGGATACGCAGTATTTT. It encodes CASSLPERGMDTQYF.

V is TRBV7-9 and J is TRBJ1-1, with TRBD1 matching over 9 bases. V lost 5 bases and J lost 4; bases outside the gene matches: 11. This CDR3 has 16 amino acids. Germline V gene lookup returns CDR1 SEHNR and CDR2 FQNEAQ (reference sequence). This CDR3 reads CASSAGWTGDSTEAFF. The CDR3 coding sequence is TGTGCCAGCAGCGCCGGATGGACAGGGGATAGCACTGAAGCTTTCTTT.

V is TRBV7-2 and J is TRBJ2-2; 7 bases are a match to TRBD2. Trimming at V came to 5 bases and at J to 2 bases, leaving 8 bases not matched to a gene. CDR1 and CDR2 (germline): SGHTA, FQGNSA. CDR3 length equals 16 residues. The CDR3 coding sequence is TGTGCCAGCAGCCCAGCGGGGACCCTAAACACCGGGGAGCTGTTTTTT. Translated: CASSPAGTLNTGELFF.

Details on this clonotype: A read error may account for a junction end that differs from germline. J is TRBJ2-1 and V is TRBV7-3; 8 bases are a match to TRBD2. The DNA matches TRBJ2-7 better at its end, which makes the J call doubtful. Looked up from germline, CDR1 is SGHTA and CDR2 is FQGTGA. The CDR3 length is 17 residues. The DNA of the CDR3 is TGTGCCAACAGCTTTACCGCGTCGAGCGGGAGCTACAATGAGCAGTACTTC. Translated, it gives CANSFTASSGSYNEQYF.

The CDR3 sequence is CASSPRDINEKLFF. The CDR3 nucleotides are TGTGCCAGCAGTCCACGGGACATAAATGAAAAACTGTTTTTT. The chain employs TRBV12-3 or TRBV12-4 and TRBJ1-4; D is perhaps TRBD1 (6 bases). The CDR3 sequence is 14 residues long. V was cut by 5 bases and J by 5 bases, with 12 bases left in between.